This T cell receptor beta chain emerged from a study of cytomegalovirus exposure and HLA in healthy donors. TCRdb's copy holds only in-frame clones and misses some; the assay was immunoSEQ multiplex PCR. The sample records roughly 120,000 clones, around 89% being singletons. CDR3 length equals 16 residues. Germline CDR1 and CDR2: SEHNR and FQNEAQ (reference sequence). V was pared by 5 bases and J by 4 bases, with 20 bases between. V is TRBV7-9 and J is TRBJ1-2; D is possibly TRBD1 (6 bases). The source is a man aged 18-30 years in good health and CMV-seronegative. Sequenced sample: PBMCs. The CDR3 loop is CASSTLGAGLSYGYTF. The CDR3 DNA follows: TGTGCCAGCAGCACCTTGGGGGCGGGTTTAAGCTATGGCTACACCTTC.